This T cell receptor (beta chain) was identified during a study of T cells expressing NK-cell markers. CDR3 length: 17 amino acids. Germline assignment: CDR1 MGHRA and CDR2 YSYEKL. TCRdb re-called the 5' RACE reads, yielding one record per CDR3 amino acid sequence without DNA. The sample has 150,000 to 200,000 distinct CDR3 sequences, and its top ten clones hold around 20%. Input material: blood T cells: a sorted CD56 or NKG2C T cell subset, CD4+ or CD8+ T cells, or bulk PBMC T cells (not recorded which). The receptor's source is a man aged 18-75 years in good health. The V and J genes are TRBV4-1 and TRBJ2-3; TCRdb lists TRBD1, though no DNA is available to test this call. CDR3 sequence: CASSQQRDRRDTDTQYF.